The clone carrying this TCR beta chain was detected ten times or more. What it recognizes is unknown. V shed 2 bases and J 5 bases; nucleotides not matched to a gene: 5. This CDR3 region has 14 residues. In germline, CDR1 is SGHTA, CDR2 FQGNSA. This entry belongs to a study of blood T cells in healthy people across ages. General study findings and limits: Donor CMV status, an unknown factor, possibly confounded changes in expanded clonotypes. The study found more naive CD4+ cells and higher diversity in long-lived than aged donors.

Primed by a sample-barcoded 5' primer and a J-beta primer mix, a second PCR proceeded for roughly 7 to 12 cycles. TCRdb reanalysed the 5' RACE reads using MiXCR and keeps one entry per CDR3 protein. The data hold approximately 810,000 distinct CDR3 sequences, with roughly 40% observed a single time. This chain uses TRBV7-2 with TRBJ2-5; TRBD2 matches at 7 bases. This receptor was obtained from a man aged 18 to 35 in good health. The material sequenced was blood. CDR3 amino acids: CASSLRRGWETQYF. In DNA, the CDR3 is TGTGCCAGCAGCTTAAGGCGGGGGTGGGAGACCCAGTACTTC.